The sample holds a few counts of the clone carrying this T cell receptor (beta chain). Its antigen remains unknown. This CDR3 is 14 amino acids long. V lost 3 bases and J lost 2, with 11 bases in between. Germline V gene lookup returns CDR1 SGHTA and CDR2 FQGNSA. This sample is part of a study of T cells in Graves' hyperthyroidism and ophthalmopathy. Study conclusions and caveats: Ophthalmopathy, which appeared later, was predicted by the model a median around 6.5 months before onset.

TCR beta CDR3 regions were amplified from RNA. The HTBI primer set was used in a first-round RT-PCR of the TCR CDR3. TCRdb re-derived calls from the multiplex PCR reads in MiXCR, one entry per CDR3 protein. The data show 250,000 to 300,000 distinct CDR3 sequences, about 17% seen once. Disease lasting under 3 months, a NOSPECS grade of at least 4, and a Clinical Activity Score of at least 3 were features of the ophthalmopathy patients. This chain connects TRBV7-2 to TRBJ2-7; D might be TRBD1 (6 bases). The specimen was blood. The receptor was isolated from a woman aged 55-75 years with Graves' ophthalmopathy. CDR3 sequence: CASSFRGQPYEQYF. CDR3 sequence (DNA): TGTGCCAGCAGCTTTCGGGGACAACCCTACGAGCAGTACTTC. Combining the CDR3 with reference TRBV7-2 and TRBJ2-7 gives the whole variable domain GAGVSQSPSNKVTEKGKDVELRCDPISGHTALYWYRQSLGQGLEFLIYFQGNSAPDKSGLPSDRFSAERTGGSVSTLTIQRTQQEDSAVYLCASSFRGQPYEQYFGPGTRLTVT.